Listed here are 17 T cell receptor beta chains from one sample, sequenced in a study of Tregs in tolerant kidney transplant recipients. TCRdb's table, derived via immunoSEQ multiplex PCR, lists solely in-frame clones and lacks some. This table has more than 90,000 clones, 93% appearing once. Mixed chimerism was transient after nonmyeloablative marrow transplants from related graft donors. Sequenced here: CD4+ T cells from blood (PBMCs), sampled 12 months after the transplant. The receptors come from a human patient who received a combined kidney and bone marrow transplant. Some of the T cells might come from the graft donor.

The chain links TRBV5-4 to TRBJ2-1; 13 bases map to TRBD2. This CDR3 contains 17 residues. With 9 bases clipped from V and 0 bases from J, the junction kept 9 bases outside the gene matches. From germline, CDR1 is SGHNT and CDR2 YYREEE (reference sequence). This CDR3 reads CATKTGLAGSSYNEQFF. CDR3 sequence (DNA): TGTGCCACAAAAACGGGACTAGCGGGGAGCTCCTACAATGAGCAGTTCTTC.

V usage is TRBV19 and J usage is TRBJ1-1; D unresolved. CDR1 LNHDA and CDR2 SQIVND come from the germline V gene (reference sequence). The germline V and J ends were trimmed by 5 bases and 0 bases, with 13 bases remaining between them. The length of the CDR3 is 15 residues. DNA of the CDR3: TGTGCCAGTAGTCTAAAGACAAACATGAACACTGAAGCTTTCTTT. Translated: CASSLKTNMNTEAFF.

This clone came up once. This chain uses TRBV19 with TRBJ1-5, with 8 nucleotides matching TRBD1. Germline lookup yields CDR1 LNHDA and CDR2 SQIVND (reference sequence). Losses at the gene ends were 10 bases for V and 3 bases for J; bases not matched to a gene: 5. The CDR3 covers 13 residues. CDR3 nucleotide sequence: TGTGCCACGGGACAGGTAAACAATCAGCCCCAGCATTTT. Translating gives CATGQVNNQPQHF.

The rearrangement uses TRBV29-1 and TRBJ2-1; the match to TRBD1 covers 8 bases. J lost 5 bases, V lost 6 bases, and 6 bases had no gene match. Germline CDR1 is SQVTM and CDR2 is ANQGSEA. The CDR3 sequence is 13 residues long. The CDR3 sequence: CSVRTGFNNEQFF. The CDR3 coding sequence is TGCAGCGTCAGGACAGGGTTCAACAATGAGCAGTTCTTC.

V and J are TRBV5-4 and TRBJ2-3; TRBD2 aligns across 7 bases. Trimming cost V 1 base and J 1 base; bases outside gene matches: 6. The CDR3 extends over 16 amino acids. CDR1 SGHNT and CDR2 YYREEE come from the germline V gene (reference sequence). The CDR3 sequence is CASSLFAGVGTDTQYF. CDR3 bases: TGTGCCAGCAGCTTGTTTGCGGGGGTCGGCACAGATACGCAGTATTTT.

The V and J genes are TRBV5-1 and TRBJ2-1, with 8 bases identical to TRBD2. V lost 0 bases to trimming and J lost 6 bases; unmatched junction nucleotides: 8. CDR1 is SGHRS, CDR2 YFSETQ, per germline. The CDR3 covers 16 residues. CDR3 sequence (DNA): TGCGCCAGCAGCTTGGCAGGCGGGGGGAAAGGCAATGAGCAGTTCTTC. Its protein is CASSLAGGGKGNEQFF.

This rearrangement joins TRBV9 to TRBJ2-2; 8 bases map to TRBD1. The CDR3 is 16 residues long. The germline V gene has CDR1 SGDLS and CDR2 YYNGEE. With 5 bases clipped from V and 4 bases from J, the junction kept 10 bases outside the gene matches. CDR3: CASRTDRGRGTGELFF. CDR3 in DNA: TGTGCCAGCAGGACAGACAGGGGAAGGGGCACCGGGGAGCTGTTTTTT.

The rearrangement joins TRBV19 to TRBJ2-2; 9 bases map to TRBD2. This CDR3 region has 18 residues. V shed 9 bases and J 4 bases; nucleotides not matched to a gene: 18. Per germline, CDR1 LNHDA and CDR2 SQIVND (reference sequence). CDR3 sequence (DNA): TGTGCCAGCAATAACTGGGATTTAGCGGGAGCCCGCACCGGGGAGCTGTTTTTT. Translating it yields CASNNWDLAGARTGELFF.

The chain is built from TRBV21-1 and TRBJ2-1; the listed D gene, TRBD1, was not tested against the DNA. TRBV21-1 is classified as a pseudogene. This CDR3 is built from 18 residues. Written as DNA, the CDR3 is TGTGCCAGCAGCAAATTCCCCGGAAGTCGGACAGACTACAATGAGCAGTTCTTC. This encodes CASSKFPGSRTDYNEQFF.

The chain joins TRBV7-2 to TRBJ2-1; 9 bases are a match to TRBD2. This CDR3 contains 16 residues. CDR1 and CDR2 from the germline V gene are SGHTA and FQGNSA. The junction had 10 bases not matched to a gene; V was cut back by 1 base and J by 9 bases. CDR3: CASSLGGGRAAGEQFF. The CDR3 coding sequence is TGTGCCAGCAGCTTAGGAGGCGGGAGGGCCGCAGGTGAGCAGTTCTTC.

The V and J genes are TRBV6-6 and TRBJ2-1; tentative D call: TRBD2 (6 bases). With 4 bases removed from V and 4 bases from J, the gap between germline ends came to 14 bases. Germline CDR1 reads MNHNY; CDR2 reads SVGAGI (reference sequence). CDR3 length equals 15 residues. CDR3 nucleotide sequence: TGTGCCAGCAGTTCTCGACTAGGCCCTTACAATGAGCAGTTCTTC. Its translation is CASSSRLGPYNEQFF.

The CDR3 DNA reads TGTGCCAGCAGCGCTGGCGGAATAGGCTACACCTTC. Translated, it gives CASSAGGIGYTF. The J gene is TRBJ1-2, the V gene TRBV11-3, with D uncertain. The CDR3 totals 12 residues. V lost 5 bases, J lost 8 bases, and 12 bases lay in between. CDR1 is SGHNT, CDR2 YENEEA, per germline.

The table lists this clone with a count of one. The chain links TRBV28 to TRBJ1-4; 7 bases fit TRBD1. Trimming cost V 7 bases and J 4 bases; bases outside gene matches: 9. Germline V gene data show CDR1 as MDHEN and CDR2 as SYDVKM. There are 15 residues in the CDR3. The CDR3 protein is CASTGDRPFNEKLFF. CDR3 DNA: TGTGCCAGCACGGGGGACAGACCTTTTAATGAAAAACTGTTTTTT.

This clone was counted between two and nine times. V is TRBV19 and J is TRBJ1-4; 8 nucleotides align to TRBD1. This CDR3 contains 14 residues. Germline CDR1 is LNHDA and CDR2 is SQIVND (reference sequence). V lost 6 bases to trimming and J lost 3 bases; unmatched junction nucleotides: 3. The CDR3 reads CASRDRAANEKLFF. CDR3 sequence (DNA): TGTGCCAGTAGGGACAGGGCGGCTAATGAAAAACTGTTTTTT.

This clone was recorded once. V is TRBV14 and J is TRBJ1-1, with 7 bases that match TRBD1. J lost 1 base, V lost 5 bases, and 7 bases had no gene match. The CDR3 has 15 amino acids. Germline V gene data show CDR1 as SGHDN and CDR2 as FVKESK. The CDR3 bases are TGTGCCAGCAGCAGGGGGCCCGTATGGAACACTGAAGCTTTCTTT. It is translated as CASSRGPVWNTEAFF. Variable domain in full (rest from reference TRBV14 and TRBJ1-1): EAGVTQFPSHSVIEKGQTVTLRCDPISGHDNLYWYRRVMGKEIKFLLHFVKESKQDESGMPNNRFLAERTGGTYSTLKVQPAELEDSGVYFCASSRGPVWNTEAFFGQGTRLTVV.

The gene calls are TRBV28 and TRBJ1-4; D possibly corresponds to TRBD1 (5 bases). The CDR3 has 14 amino acids. V was pared by 6 bases and J by 0 bases, with 8 bases between. Germline values: CDR1 MDHEN, CDR2 SYDVKM. The CDR3 DNA sequence: TGTGCCAGCAGCCTACAGGCAACTAATGAAAAACTGTTTTTT. Its translation is CASSLQATNEKLFF.

The V call is TRBV9, the J call TRBJ1-3; TRBD1 matches 9 bases. The CDR3 spans 16 residues. Germline V lookup: CDR1 SGDLS, CDR2 YYNGEE. J was trimmed by 2 bases and V by 3 bases; bases with no gene match: 6. The DNA of the CDR3 is TGTGCCAGCAGCGAAAGGCACAGGGGGCCTGGAAACACCATATATTTT. It is translated as CASSERHRGPGNTIYF.